This TCR beta chain was captured by sequencing in a study of cytomegalovirus exposure and HLA in healthy donors. Study-level results: Several of the most significant clusters appeared, in a later analysis, to be linked to common viral pathogens. Rare TCR sequences predominated, though certain public TCRs were found in many donors.

Germline V gene sequence: CDR1 LGHNA, CDR2 YSLEER. V gave up 1 base and J gave up 2 bases, with 13 bases separating them. The CDR3 runs to 16 residues. The PCR used 60 Vbeta and 13 Jbeta primers. Libraries were prepared by immunoSEQ multiplex PCR; TCRdb keeps only in-frame clonotypes and omits some of them. The top ten hold roughly 3.6% of the sample, which has about 210,000 clones, 81% seen once. On this clone: No antigen is known for it.

This clonotype was sampled from a man aged 35 to 55 in good health and CMV-seropositive. The chain joins TRBV4-3 to TRBJ2-3; no definite D call. The sequencing sample was made of PBMCs. The chain's CDR3 is CASSQVGARHTDTQYF. The CDR3 DNA is TGCGCCAGCAGCCAAGTTGGCGCTAGGCACACAGATACGCAGTATTTT.